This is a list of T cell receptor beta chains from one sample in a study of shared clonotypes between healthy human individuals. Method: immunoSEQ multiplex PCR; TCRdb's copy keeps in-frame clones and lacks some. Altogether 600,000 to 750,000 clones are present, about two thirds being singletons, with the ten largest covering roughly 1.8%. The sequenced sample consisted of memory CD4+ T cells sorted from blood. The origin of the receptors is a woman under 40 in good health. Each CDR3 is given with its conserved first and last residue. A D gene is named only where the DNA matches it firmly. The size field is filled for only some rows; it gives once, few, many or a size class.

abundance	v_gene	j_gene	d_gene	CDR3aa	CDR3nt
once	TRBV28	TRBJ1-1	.	CASRQQGGTEAFF	TGTGCCAGCAGGCAACAGGGAGGCACTGAAGCTTTCTTT
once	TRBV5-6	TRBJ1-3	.	CASSLLGFGNTIYF	TGTGCCAGCAGCTTGTTAGGGTTCGGAAACACCATATATTTT
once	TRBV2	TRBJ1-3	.	CASRDPGNTIYF	TGTGCCAGCAGGGACCCTGGAAACACCATATATTTT
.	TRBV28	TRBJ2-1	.	CASSLRFIGKQFF	TGTGCCAGCAGTTTAAGGTTTATCGGAAAACAGTTCTTC
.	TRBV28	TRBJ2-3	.	CASSGIATHANTQYF	TGTGCCAGCAGCGGGATAGCCACTCACGCTAATACGCAGTATTTT
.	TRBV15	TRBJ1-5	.	CATSRGDQPQHF	TGTGCCACCAGCAGAGGGGATCAGCCCCAGCATTTT
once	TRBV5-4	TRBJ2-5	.	CASSYDPDRLETQYF	TGTGCCAGCAGCTACGACCCCGACAGGTTGGAGACCCAGTACTTC
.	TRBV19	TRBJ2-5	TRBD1	CASSRGQGTETQYF	TGTGCCAGTAGTAGGGGACAGGGAACAGAGACCCAGTACTTC
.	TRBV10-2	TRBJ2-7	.	CASSESLAPEQYF	TGCGCCAGCAGTGAATCCCTAGCGCCCGAGCAGTACTTC
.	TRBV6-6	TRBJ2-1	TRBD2	CASSKPGLEANEQFF	TGTGCCAGCAGTAAACCGGGACTAGAAGCAAATGAGCAGTTCTTC
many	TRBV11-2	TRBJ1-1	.	CASSLLGGEAFF	TGTGCCAGCAGCTTACTCGGCGGCGAAGCTTTCTTT
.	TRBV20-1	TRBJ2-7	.	CSAKTETEQYF	TGCAGTGCTAAGACAGAGACCGAGCAGTACTTC
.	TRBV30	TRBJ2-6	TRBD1	CASRGLGSGANVLTF	TGTGCCAGCAGGGGGCTGGGTTCCGGGGCCAACGTCCTGACTTTC
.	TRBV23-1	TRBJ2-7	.	CASSKHGSPETYEQYF	TGCGCCAGCAGTAAACACGGGTCTCCTGAAACCTACGAGCAGTACTTC
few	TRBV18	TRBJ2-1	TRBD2	CASTLAGGNYNEQFF	TGTGCCAGCACGCTAGCGGGAGGGAATTACAATGAGCAGTTCTTC
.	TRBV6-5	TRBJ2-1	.	CASYTGGAGEQFF	TGTGCCAGCTATACCGGGGGCGCGGGTGAGCAGTTCTTC
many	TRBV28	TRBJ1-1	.	CASVLKQAMNTEAFF	TGTGCCAGCGTGCTGAAACAGGCCATGAACACTGAAGCTTTCTTT
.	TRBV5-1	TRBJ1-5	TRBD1	CASSLGGTGGSVQHF	TGCGCCAGCAGCTTGGGTGGGACAGGGGGCTCGGTTCAGCATTTT
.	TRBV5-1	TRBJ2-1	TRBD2	CASSLSLAGHEQFF	TGCGCCAGCAGCTTGTCGCTAGCGGGACATGAGCAGTTCTTC
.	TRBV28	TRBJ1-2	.	CASKPGPLSYGYTF	TGTGCCAGCAAGCCCGGGCCCCTTAGTTATGGCTACACCTTC
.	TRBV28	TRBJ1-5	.	CASSQTGLGNQPQHF	TGTGCCAGCAGTCAAACAGGGCTGGGCAATCAGCCCCAGCATTTT
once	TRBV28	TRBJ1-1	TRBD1	CASISSTGSTEAFF	TGTGCCAGCATCTCCTCGACAGGGAGCACTGAAGCTTTCTTT
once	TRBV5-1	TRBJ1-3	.	CASREQGTGNTIYF	TGCGCCAGCAGGGAACAGGGTACTGGAAACACCATATATTTT
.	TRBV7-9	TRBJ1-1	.	CASSPPLRVGNTEAFF	TGTGCCAGCAGCCCACCCTTAAGGGTAGGGAACACTGAAGCTTTCTTT
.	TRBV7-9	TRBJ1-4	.	CASTQNGEKLFF	TGTGCCAGCACCCAAAATGGTGAAAAACTGTTTTTT
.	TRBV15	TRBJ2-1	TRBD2	CATSRGGMLNNEQFF	TGTGCCACCAGCAGGGGGGGGATGTTAAACAATGAGCAGTTCTTC
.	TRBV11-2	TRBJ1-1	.	CASSLIQNTEAFF	TGTGCCAGCAGCCTCATTCAGAACACTGAAGCTTTCTTT
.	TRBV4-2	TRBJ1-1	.	CASSQGGVNTEAFF	TGTGCCAGCAGCCAGGGGGGCGTGAACACTGAAGCTTTCTTT
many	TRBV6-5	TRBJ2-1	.	CASSPPGRSYNEQFF	TGTGCCAGCAGCCCCCCAGGGAGGTCCTACAATGAGCAGTTCTTC
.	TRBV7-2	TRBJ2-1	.	CASNGGGTYNEQFF	TGTGCCAGCAATGGCGGCGGGACCTACAATGAGCAGTTCTTC
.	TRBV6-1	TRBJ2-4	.	CASSESWTPLAKNIQYF	TGTGCCAGCAGTGAAAGTTGGACTCCCTTAGCCAAAAACATTCAGTACTTC
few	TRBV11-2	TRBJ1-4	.	CASSSSWGAANEKLFF	TGTGCCAGCAGCTCGTCCTGGGGGGCGGCTAATGAAAAACTGTTTTTT
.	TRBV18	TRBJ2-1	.	CASSPPRNEQFF	TGTGCCAGCTCACCCCCGAGAAATGAGCAGTTCTTC
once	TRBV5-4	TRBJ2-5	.	CASSPVGWETQYF	TGTGCCAGCAGCCCTGTCGGGTGGGAGACCCAGTACTTC
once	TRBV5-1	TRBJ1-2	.	CASSLTDDSWFYGYTF	TGCGCCAGCAGCTTGACAGATGACAGTTGGTTCTATGGCTACACCTTC
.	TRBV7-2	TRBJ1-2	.	CASSADIIYGYTF	TGTGCCAGCAGCGCGGACATAATCTATGGCTACACCTTC
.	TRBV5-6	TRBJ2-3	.	CASSTRVWGSADTQYF	TGTGCCAGCAGCACCCGGGTCTGGGGCTCAGCAGATACGCAGTATTTT
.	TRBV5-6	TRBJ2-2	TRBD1	CASSQDRDRGTGGELFF	TGTGCCAGCAGCCAAGACCGGGACAGGGGAACCGGAGGGGAGCTGTTTTTT
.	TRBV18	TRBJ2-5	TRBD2	CASSPGLQLAGGLTSQETQYF	TGTGCCAGCTCACCGGGGCTACAACTAGCGGGAGGACTGACGAGCCAAGAGACCCAGTACTTC
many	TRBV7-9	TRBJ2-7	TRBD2	CASSLGTSGSSYEQYF	TGTGCCAGCAGCTTAGGTACTAGCGGGAGTTCCTACGAGCAGTACTTC
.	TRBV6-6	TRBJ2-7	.	CASSYVRDYEQYF	TGTGCCAGCAGTTACGTCAGGGACTACGAGCAGTACTTC
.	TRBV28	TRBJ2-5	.	CASSAPTETLETQYF	TGTGCCAGCAGTGCCCCGACAGAGACACTGGAGACCCAGTACTTC
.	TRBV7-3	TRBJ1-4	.	CASSRSGHFNEKLFF	TGTGCCAGCAGCCGCAGCGGGCACTTTAATGAAAAACTGTTTTTT
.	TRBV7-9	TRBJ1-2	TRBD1	CASSHGQDTRGYTF	TGTGCCAGCAGCCACGGACAGGACACGAGAGGCTACACCTTC
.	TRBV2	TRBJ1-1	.	CATYPPGTNTEAFF	TGTGCCACCTACCCACCAGGGACGAACACTGAAGCTTTCTTT
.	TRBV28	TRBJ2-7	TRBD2	CASSRGASGSYEQYF	TGTGCCAGCAGTCGAGGGGCTAGCGGCTCCTACGAGCAGTACTTC
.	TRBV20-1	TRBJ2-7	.	CSARRTYEQYF	TGCAGTGCTAGGAGAACCTACGAGCAGTACTTC
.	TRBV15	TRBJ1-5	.	CATSRGRNQPQHF	TGTGCCACCAGCAGAGGCCGTAATCAGCCCCAGCATTTT
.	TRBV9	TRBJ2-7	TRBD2	CASSVGERESYEQYF	TGTGCCAGCAGCGTAGGGGAGCGGGAGTCCTACGAGCAGTACTTC
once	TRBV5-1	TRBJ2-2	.	CASSVGHNTGELFF	TGCGCCAGCAGCGTTGGACATAACACCGGGGAGCTGTTTTTT
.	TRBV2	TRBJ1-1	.	CASSQDGSNTEAFF	TGTGCCAGCAGTCAGGACGGATCGAACACTGAAGCTTTCTTT
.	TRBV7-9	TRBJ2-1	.	CASSLPPLDEQFF	TGTGCCAGCAGCTTACCCCCCTTAGATGAGCAGTTCTTC
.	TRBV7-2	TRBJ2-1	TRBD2	CASSFIAGGREQFF	TGTGCCAGCAGTTTCATAGCGGGAGGGCGTGAGCAGTTCTTC
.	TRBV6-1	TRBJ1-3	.	CASSEHRTEALASGNTIYF	TGTGCCAGCAGTGAACATAGGACAGAGGCCTTGGCCTCTGGAAACACCATATATTTT
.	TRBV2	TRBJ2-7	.	CASSGPTPYEQYF	TGTGCCAGCAGTGGCCCGACACCGTACGAGCAGTACTTC
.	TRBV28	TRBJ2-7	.	CASRSGNSYEQYF	TGTGCCAGCAGAAGCGGAAACTCCTACGAGCAGTACTTC